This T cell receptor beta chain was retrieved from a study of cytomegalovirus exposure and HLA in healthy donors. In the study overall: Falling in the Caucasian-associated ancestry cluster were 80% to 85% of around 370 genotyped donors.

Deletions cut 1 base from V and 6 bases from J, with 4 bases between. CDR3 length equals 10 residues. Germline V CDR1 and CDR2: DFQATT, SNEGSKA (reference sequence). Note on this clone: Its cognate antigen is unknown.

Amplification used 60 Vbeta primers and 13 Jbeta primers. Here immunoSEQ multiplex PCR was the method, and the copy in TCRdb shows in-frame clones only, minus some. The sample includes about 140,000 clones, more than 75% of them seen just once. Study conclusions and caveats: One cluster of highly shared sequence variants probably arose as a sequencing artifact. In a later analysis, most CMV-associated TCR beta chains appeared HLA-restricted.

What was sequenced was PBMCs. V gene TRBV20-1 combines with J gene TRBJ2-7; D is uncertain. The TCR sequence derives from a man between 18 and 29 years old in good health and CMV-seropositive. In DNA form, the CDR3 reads TGCAGTGCTAGAGGACTCGAGCAGTACTTC. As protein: CSARGLEQYF.